Here is one TCR beta chain with its context. What it recognizes is unknown. Only in-frame clones appear in the TCRdb table, and some are missing; sequencing was by immunoSEQ multiplex PCR. Of roughly 60,000 clones in the sample, 85% to 95% were seen once. The entry originates in a study of human thymus T cells. Immunologically healthy infants in Finland undergoing congenital heart defect surgery were the donors. Only four of the eight donors provided an approximately 0.45-1 mL blood sample. Genomic DNA was extracted from every available blood leukocyte. The CDR3 length is 15 residues. V was pared by 6 bases and J by 0 bases, with 4 bases of the junction left unmatched. From germline, CDR1 is LNHDA and CDR2 SQIVND (reference sequence). Study-level points and caveats: Usage of V and J genes appeared biased in thymic and blood repertoires.

The chain uses TRBV19 and TRBJ2-7; TRBD1 aligns across 11 bases. Sequencing was done on a sample of blood. The clonotype comes from a boy under three years old with a congenital heart defect but otherwise immunologically healthy. The CDR3 region has the DNA TGTGCCAGTAGGCGGACAGGGGGCATCTCCTACGAGCAGTACTTC. Amino acid sequence: CASRRTGGISYEQYF.